This T cell receptor (beta chain) was obtained from a study of post-analysis software for immune sequencing data. Study results and caveats: Strong co-clustering by F measure was evident for samples that had been prepared in the same batch. Multiple sclerosis patients had significantly lower normalized Chao1 diversity than controls. A few TRBV segments, TRBV5-6, TRBV5-1 and TRBV20-1 among them, were found more frequent in patients than controls.

The CDR3 has 16 residues. The germline V gene has CDR1 LGHDT and CDR2 YNNKEL (reference sequence). Carried by the TCR beta cDNA libraries were unique molecular identifiers. One entry per CDR3 protein, called by TCRdb with MiXCR from the PCR reads. The data show almost 700,000 distinct CDR3 sequences, 59% seen once. Regarding this clonotype: Its antigen remains unidentified.

V gene TRBV3-1 combines with J gene TRBJ2-5, with TRBD2 matching over 7 bases. With the DNA end fitting TRBJ2-7 better, the J assignment may be wrong. This clonotype was sampled from a girl aged 2 to 9 with multiple sclerosis. Sequencing input: blood. In DNA, the CDR3 is TGTGCCAGCAGCCCAGATTCTAGCGGAGGATACTACGAGCAGTACTTC. Translation gives CASSPDSSGGYYEQYF.